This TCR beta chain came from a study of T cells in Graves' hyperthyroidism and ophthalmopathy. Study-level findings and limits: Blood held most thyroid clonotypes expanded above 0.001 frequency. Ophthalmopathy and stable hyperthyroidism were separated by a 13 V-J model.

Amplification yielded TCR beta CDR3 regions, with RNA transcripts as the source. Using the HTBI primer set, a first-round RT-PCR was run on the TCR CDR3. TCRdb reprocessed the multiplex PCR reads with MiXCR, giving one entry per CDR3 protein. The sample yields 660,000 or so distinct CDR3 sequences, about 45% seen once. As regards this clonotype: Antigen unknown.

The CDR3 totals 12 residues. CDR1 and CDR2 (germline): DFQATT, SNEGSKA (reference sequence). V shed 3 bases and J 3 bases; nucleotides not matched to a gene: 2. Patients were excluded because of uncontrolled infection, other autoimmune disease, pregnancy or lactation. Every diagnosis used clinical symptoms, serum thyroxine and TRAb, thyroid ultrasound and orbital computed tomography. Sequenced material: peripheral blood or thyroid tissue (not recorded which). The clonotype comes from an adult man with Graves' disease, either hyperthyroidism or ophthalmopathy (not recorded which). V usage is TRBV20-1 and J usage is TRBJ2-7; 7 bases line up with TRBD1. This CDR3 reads CSARDRFYEQYF. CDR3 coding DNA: TGCAGTGCTAGGGACAGGTTCTACGAGCAGTACTTC.